This T cell receptor beta chain was sequenced during a study of T-cell memory formation after mild COVID-19. About the research overall: In these data, TCR clusters were largely donor specific.

A word on this clonotype: The antigen remains unidentified.

TCRdb re-called the 5' RACE reads through MiXCR, storing one row per CDR3 protein. The repertoire includes 530,000 or so distinct CDR3 sequences, about 18% of them detected once, and about 8.1% sits in the top ten. Study-wide results and limits: The study found balanced CD4/CD8 in clones contracting day 15 to 85 and a CD4+ lean in later expanders.

This CDR3 contains 15 residues. Germline V gives CDR1 SGHVS, CDR2 FQNEAQ. V dropped 5 bases and J dropped 1 base, with 11 bases sitting between them. This TCR was recovered from an adult woman who had mild COVID-19 (a few samples of this study predate the infection). Cell type and time point are not known. Source material: PBMCs or a T cell subset sorted from them (not recorded which). The chain is built from TRBV7-8 and TRBJ1-4, with TRBD1 as a possible D gene (6 bases). The CDR3 loop is CASSDRDKTNEKLFF. The CDR3 DNA sequence: TGTGCCAGCAGCGATCGGGACAAAACTAATGAAAAACTGTTTTTT.